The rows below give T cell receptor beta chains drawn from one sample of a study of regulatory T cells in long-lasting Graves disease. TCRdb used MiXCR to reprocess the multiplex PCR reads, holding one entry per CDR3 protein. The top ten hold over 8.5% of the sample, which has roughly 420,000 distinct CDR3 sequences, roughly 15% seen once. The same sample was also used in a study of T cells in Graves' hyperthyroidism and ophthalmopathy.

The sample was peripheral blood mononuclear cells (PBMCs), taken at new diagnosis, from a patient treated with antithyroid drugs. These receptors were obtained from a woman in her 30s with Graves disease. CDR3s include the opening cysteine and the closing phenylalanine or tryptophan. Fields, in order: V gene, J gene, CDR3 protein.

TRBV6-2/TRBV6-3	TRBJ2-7	CASGRGLDFSEQYF
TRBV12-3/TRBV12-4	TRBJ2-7	CASSTLDVRRSYEQYF
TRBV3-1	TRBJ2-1	CASSLKARDFGDEQFF
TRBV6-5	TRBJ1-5	CASSYGVNQPQHF
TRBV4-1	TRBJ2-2	CASYRVKSANTGELFF
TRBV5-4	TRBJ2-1	CASRYGHSQFF
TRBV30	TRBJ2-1	CAWSVRVGFNEQFF
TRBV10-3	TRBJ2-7	CAISEVGGEGEQYF
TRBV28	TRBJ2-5	CASRDRGETQYF
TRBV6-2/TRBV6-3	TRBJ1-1	CASRRTGTGGDTEAFF
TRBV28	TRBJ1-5	CASSLTGSAQPQHF
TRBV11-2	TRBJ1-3	CASSFAGTGNTIYF
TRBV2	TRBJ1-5	CASNRDRGGQPQHF
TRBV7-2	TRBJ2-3	CASSFTRDPGGGDTQYF
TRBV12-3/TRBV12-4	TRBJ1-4	CASSYRARGEKLFF
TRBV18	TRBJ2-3	CASSPRRIAGGSTDTQYF
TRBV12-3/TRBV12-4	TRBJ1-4	CASSFTGQKNEKLFF
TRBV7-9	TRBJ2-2	CASRQWNTGELFF
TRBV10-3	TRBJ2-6	CAIRVSRDGANVLTF
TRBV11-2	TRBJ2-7	CASSEPGLSGREQYF
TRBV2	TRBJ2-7	CASNDISASYEQYF
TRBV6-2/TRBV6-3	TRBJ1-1	CASRNRANTEAFF
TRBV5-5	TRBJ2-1	CASSRTSGPYNEQFF
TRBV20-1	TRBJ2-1	CSASGAVGNEQFF
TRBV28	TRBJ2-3	CASGSGPYFWYF
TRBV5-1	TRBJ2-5	CASSAGGFGTEETQYF
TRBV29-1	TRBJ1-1	CSVRNRGQAFF
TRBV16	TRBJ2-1	CASTRSGRAASNEQFF
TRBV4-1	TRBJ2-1	CASSQDPETGNTNNEQFF
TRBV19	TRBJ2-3	CASSISRRPSTDTQYF
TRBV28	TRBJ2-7	CASSTRWGSSYEQYF
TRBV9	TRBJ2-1	CASSPLGGRNEQFF
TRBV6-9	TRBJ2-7	CASSLIDRDCYEQYF
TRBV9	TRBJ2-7	CASSVEGLAGPSYEQYF
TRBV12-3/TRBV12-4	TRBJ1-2	CASSFKGSSNYGYTF
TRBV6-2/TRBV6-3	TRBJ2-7	CASRGPLSEQYF
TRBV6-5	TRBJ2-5	CASSYLAGGPGTQYF
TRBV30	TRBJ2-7	CAWSAGTGVYEQYF
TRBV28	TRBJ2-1	CASSRGQVKYNEQFF
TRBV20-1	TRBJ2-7	CSAREPAGPPYEQYF
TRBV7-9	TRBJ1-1	CASSPDYMNTEAFF
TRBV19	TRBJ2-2	CASSIGDRRGANTGELFF